The present T cell receptor (beta chain) was sequenced within a study of blood T cell repertoires in COVID-19. About the research overall: T cells, B-cell-depleted T cells, or PBMCs provided the cDNA or gDNA that served as material.

Germline V gene lookup returns CDR1 MNHEY and CDR2 SMNVEV (reference sequence). The V gene end was trimmed by 6 bases and the J gene end by 4 bases; junction bases not matched to a gene: 14. The CDR3 extends over 17 amino acids. Generated by immunoSEQ multiplex PCR, the TCRdb table keeps only in-frame clones and is missing some. This table has about 97,000 clones, about 89% appearing once. Material for sequencing was peripheral blood. This sequence joins TRBV27 and TRBJ2-2; the match to TRBD2 covers 7 bases. This TCR derives from a human donor in a cohort sampled during active COVID-19. The CDR3 DNA follows: TGTGCCAGCAGCCCTTATCCGGGCGGGAGTCCCACCGGGGAGCTGTTTTTT. Translation gives CASSPYPGGSPTGELFF.